A selection of T cell receptor beta chains follows, all from one sample in a study of cytomegalovirus exposure and HLA in healthy donors. Profiling relied on immunoSEQ multiplex PCR, and the TCRdb table lists in-frame clones only, not all of them. Seen here are about 160,000 clones, roughly three quarters observed once, and the top ten hold roughly 9.7%. Sequencing input: PBMCs. These receptor sequences come from a man between 18 and 35 years old in good health and CMV-seropositive. CDR3s leave out the opening cysteine and the closing phenylalanine or tryptophan. Size is stated for part of the rows, as once, few or many counts, or as a class when the clone is expanded.

TRBV2 10 - ASSRDYSPLH
TRBV7-9 15 - ASRRPTGVLITYGYT
TRBV7-8 12 - ASSSTTGGQPQH
TRBV5-4 11 - ASHRQRNTEAF
TRBV7-2 12 - ASSLEGPEEKLF
TRBV5-1 12 - ASSLVEAQETQY
TRBV13 13 few ASSLRRLRNTEAF
TRBV19 14 - ASSTWGGGIGQPQH
TRBV6-6 14 few ASREQARLAKNIQY
TRBV9 12 few ASSNGGGSYGYT
TRBV25-1 14 - ASRTPGSSGANVLT
TRBV10-3 12 few AISKDSLNQPQH
TRBV12-5 16 - ASGTGQGLVSGANVLT
TRBV6-5 13 - ASSYSTSGTYEQY
TRBV11-2 15 - ASSLSRDRAVTGELF
TRBV25-1 13 - ASSARRYSNTEAF
TRBV9 13 - ASSKRLAGVDEQY
TRBV19 12 - ASSRRQGNTEAF
TRBV5-6 14 - ASSTGLAAIPGELF
TRBV4-3 12 - ASSQDQGNYGYT
TRBV18 11 - ASSDRSRTEAF
TRBV7-9 13 - ASSLRNRANEKLF